This TCR beta chain is from a study of blood T cell repertoires in COVID-19 (dated by TCRdb to about 2020). The study in broad terms: The collaborator samples originated in the United States, Italy and Spain and spanned the acute and convalescent phases of COVID-19. The material from the prospective study consisted of cDNA or gDNA derived from T cells, B-cell-depleted T cells, or PBMCs. The dataset comprised deeply sampled blood TCRbeta repertoires from subjects exposed to, actively infected with, or recovered from COVID-19. The repertoires were released in a freely available public database meant as a resource for research on the immune response to SARS-CoV-2. The samples were drawn from the first 160 participants of the ongoing ImmuneRACE study and from 1,254 subjects provided by 6 global collaborators. The sample metadata nearly always contained a de-identified subject ID, COVID-19 status, age in years and sex. HLA class I and class II types, where available, came from metadata supplied by the sample provider rather than from assay-based typing. The paper's findings and limits, for the study overall: The quantity of clinical and demographic metadata differed by source and by participant and was supplied without curation.

A word on this clone: Its antigen is currently not known. No per-base quality is available; no much larger clone lies one base away.

The CDR3 starts with the cysteine, ends with the phenylalanine, and has 12 residues. Only the CDR3 DNA is retained, 36 bases long and in frame from the first base. Sequences SGHRS (CDR1) and YFSETQ (CDR2) are obtained from the germline V gene. The junction carries 4 bases between V and J, which are trimmed by 4 bases and 0 bases respectively. TCRbeta CDR3 regions were amplified from genomic DNA by means of the immunoSEQ Assay, a bias-controlled multiplex PCR. Processing in the source paper ran as follows. The number of nucleated cells in each sample was estimated by amplification of reference gene primers within the assay. Sequence reads were collapsed and filtered to measure the absolute abundance of every unique TCRbeta CDR3 rearrangement. For each sample, productive Simpson clonality was calculated as the square root of Simpson's diversity index across productive rearrangements. TCRdb took over this immuneACCESS table, retaining in-frame rearrangements with V and J assigned. Such tables are incomplete; in checked studies, under half of the missing clones stem from an unresolved V gene, and the remainder is unexplained. That table supplies the V and J calls and clone size; D and trimming were determined from the DNA. The sample records more than 30,000 clones, 85% to 90% of which are singletons. 24% of the sample goes to the ten largest clones.

Collaborating institutions collected whole blood in K2EDTA tubes following their own protocols. For TCRbeta analysis, collaborators shipped samples in one of three forms: frozen whole blood, isolated PBMCs, or DNA extracted from either of those sample types. The chain uses TRBV5-1 and TRBJ2-5; no D gene call is confident. The source material was peripheral blood. The receptor's source is a man aged 45-65 years with active or convalescent COVID-19. The CDR3 reads as follows: CASSQDQETQYF. The sequenced DNA: TGCGCCAGCAGCCAGGACCAAGAGACCCAGTACTTC.